The rows below give T cell receptor beta chains drawn from one sample of a study of T cell repertoires in cytomegalovirus infection. Each CDR3 protein is one row after TCRdb ran MiXCR on the reads. The data show 250,000 to 300,000 distinct CDR3 sequences, roughly 24% seen once. What was sequenced was PBMCs. Receptors originate from a human donor in good health (CMV status not recorded). Some clones in this sample may be carry-over from other donors' samples. Each CDR3 is given with its conserved first and last residue. Fields, in order: D gene, clone size, V gene, J gene, CDR3 protein, CDR3 DNA. The D gene is left open where the match is weak. Part of the rows lack a size; the others show once, few, many or a class for expanded clones.

d_call: NA; clone_size: NA; v_call: TRBV29-1; j_call: TRBJ1-4; cdr3_aa: CSVDGGSEKLFF; cdr3_nt: TGCAGCGTTGACGGGGGGAGTGAAAAACTGTTTTTT
d_call: NA; clone_size: few; v_call: TRBV30; j_call: TRBJ1-1; cdr3_aa: CAWSEMDEAFF; cdr3_nt: TGTGCCTGGAGTGAAATGGATGAAGCTTTCTTT
d_call: NA; clone_size: many; v_call: TRBV7-2; j_call: TRBJ1-2; cdr3_aa: CASSSSIIPGVGYTF; cdr3_nt: TGTGCCAGCAGCTCCAGTATCATACCAGGGGTGGGCTACACCTTC
d_call: TRBD2; clone_size: few; v_call: TRBV11-2; j_call: TRBJ2-1; cdr3_aa: CASSFWARAGGNEQFF; cdr3_nt: TGTGCCAGCAGCTTCTGGGCCCGAGCGGGAGGAAATGAGCAGTTCTTC
d_call: TRBD2; clone_size: many; v_call: TRBV11-2; j_call: TRBJ2-1; cdr3_aa: CASSSRGIAGGGSYNEQFF; cdr3_nt: TGTGCCAGCAGCTCTCGGGGGATAGCGGGAGGGGGGTCCTACAATGAGCAGTTCTTC
d_call: TRBD1; clone_size: NA; v_call: TRBV29-1; j_call: TRBJ1-1; cdr3_aa: CSVEGTGGWVTEAFF; cdr3_nt: TGCAGCGTTGAAGGGACAGGGGGCTGGGTCACTGAAGCTTTCTTT
d_call: NA; clone_size: NA; v_call: TRBV28; j_call: TRBJ1-3; cdr3_aa: CASTPGLTSGNTIYF; cdr3_nt: TGTGCCAGCACCCCGGGACTTACCTCTGGAAACACCATATATTTT
d_call: NA; clone_size: few; v_call: TRBV6-4; j_call: TRBJ1-1; cdr3_aa: CASSDSWQGVGAFF; cdr3_nt: TGTGCCAGCAGTGACTCGTGGCAAGGGGTAGGGGCTTTCTTT
d_call: NA; clone_size: few; v_call: TRBV28; j_call: TRBJ1-1; cdr3_aa: CASRPSDTEAFF; cdr3_nt: TGTGCCAGCAGACCGAGTGACACTGAAGCTTTCTTT
d_call: NA; clone_size: NA; v_call: TRBV12-3/TRBV12-4; j_call: TRBJ2-2; cdr3_aa: CASSRLGRTGELFF; cdr3_nt: TGTGCCAGCAGTCGCCTTGGGAGGACCGGGGAGCTGTTTTTT
d_call: TRBD1; clone_size: many; v_call: TRBV7-2; j_call: TRBJ2-3; cdr3_aa: CASSLQQGSTDTQYF; cdr3_nt: TGTGCCAGCAGCCTACAACAGGGGAGCACAGATACGCAGTATTTT
d_call: NA; clone_size: many; v_call: TRBV7-2; j_call: TRBJ2-5; cdr3_aa: CASSLGGTQETQYF; cdr3_nt: TGTGCCAGCAGCCTTGGTGGGACTCAAGAGACCCAGTACTTC
d_call: TRBD2; clone_size: NA; v_call: TRBV11-2; j_call: TRBJ2-5; cdr3_aa: CASSLSPGGLETQYF; cdr3_nt: TGTGCCAGCAGCTTATCGCCGGGGGGGTTAGAGACCCAGTACTTC
d_call: NA; clone_size: NA; v_call: TRBV11-3; j_call: TRBJ2-3; cdr3_aa: CASSPPRGCPDTQYF; cdr3_nt: TGTGCCAGCAGCCCTCCAAGGGGTTGCCCAGATACGCAGTATTTT
d_call: TRBD1; clone_size: few; v_call: TRBV11-2; j_call: TRBJ2-2; cdr3_aa: CASSLLKGATGELFF; cdr3_nt: TGTGCCAGCAGCCTGCTTAAGGGGGCGACCGGGGAGCTGTTTTTT
d_call: TRBD1; clone_size: many; v_call: TRBV11-2; j_call: TRBJ1-2; cdr3_aa: CASSPGQDYGYTF; cdr3_nt: TGTGCCAGCAGCCCGGGACAGGACTATGGCTACACCTTC
d_call: NA; clone_size: NA; v_call: TRBV5-6; j_call: TRBJ2-2; cdr3_aa: CASSGGIRRLELFF; cdr3_nt: TGTGCCAGCAGCGGGGGGATTCGGCGGCTGGAGCTGTTTTTT
d_call: NA; clone_size: few; v_call: TRBV7-2; j_call: TRBJ1-2; cdr3_aa: CASSLESTGQVGYGYTF; cdr3_nt: TGTGCCAGCAGCTTAGAATCAACAGGGCAAGTTGGGTATGGCTACACCTTC
d_call: NA; clone_size: many; v_call: TRBV6-2/TRBV6-3; j_call: TRBJ1-2; cdr3_aa: CASSYRESGYTF; cdr3_nt: TGTGCCAGCAGTTACCGGGAAAGTGGCTACACCTTC
d_call: NA; clone_size: NA; v_call: TRBV28; j_call: TRBJ1-2; cdr3_aa: CASSAQGYGYTF; cdr3_nt: TGTGCCAGCAGTGCGCAGGGGTATGGCTACACCTTC
d_call: TRBD2; clone_size: NA; v_call: TRBV14; j_call: TRBJ2-5; cdr3_aa: CASSQYSGRALVTQYF; cdr3_nt: TGTGCCAGCAGCCAATATAGCGGGAGGGCCTTAGTGACCCAGTACTTC
d_call: TRBD2; clone_size: NA; v_call: TRBV7-9; j_call: TRBJ2-3; cdr3_aa: CASSSPSQPSGHTDTQYF; cdr3_nt: TGTGCCAGCAGCTCCCCCTCCCAACCTAGCGGGCACACAGATACGCAGTATTTT
d_call: NA; clone_size: few; v_call: TRBV18; j_call: TRBJ1-4; cdr3_aa: CASSPLVDEKLFF; cdr3_nt: TGTGCCAGCTCACCACTAGTAGATGAAAAACTGTTTTTT
d_call: TRBD2; clone_size: NA; v_call: TRBV5-6; j_call: TRBJ2-1; cdr3_aa: CASSLGTSVENEQFF; cdr3_nt: TGTGCCAGCAGCTTGGGGACTAGCGTCGAGAATGAGCAGTTCTTC
d_call: NA; clone_size: many; v_call: TRBV6-1; j_call: TRBJ1-2; cdr3_aa: CASHRAGENYGYTF; cdr3_nt: TGTGCCAGTCATAGGGCCGGAGAGAACTATGGCTACACCTTC
d_call: TRBD1; clone_size: NA; v_call: TRBV2; j_call: TRBJ2-5; cdr3_aa: CASRWDRAETQYF; cdr3_nt: TGTGCCAGCAGATGGGACAGGGCGGAGACCCAGTACTTC
d_call: TRBD2; clone_size: NA; v_call: TRBV12-3/TRBV12-4; j_call: TRBJ2-3; cdr3_aa: CSSSPRRQRGPRDTQYF; cdr3_nt: TGTTCCAGCAGTCCCCGTCGCCAGCGGGGGCCCAGAGATACGCAGTATTTT
d_call: TRBD2; clone_size: NA; v_call: TRBV5-6; j_call: TRBJ2-1; cdr3_aa: CASSLGTSGRKTYNEQFF; cdr3_nt: TGTGCCAGCAGCTTAGGGACTAGCGGGAGGAAGACCTACAATGAGCAGTTCTTC
d_call: NA; clone_size: NA; v_call: TRBV20-1; j_call: TRBJ2-7; cdr3_aa: CSAGKGSYEQYF; cdr3_nt: TGCAGTGCTGGGAAAGGGTCCTACGAGCAGTACTTC